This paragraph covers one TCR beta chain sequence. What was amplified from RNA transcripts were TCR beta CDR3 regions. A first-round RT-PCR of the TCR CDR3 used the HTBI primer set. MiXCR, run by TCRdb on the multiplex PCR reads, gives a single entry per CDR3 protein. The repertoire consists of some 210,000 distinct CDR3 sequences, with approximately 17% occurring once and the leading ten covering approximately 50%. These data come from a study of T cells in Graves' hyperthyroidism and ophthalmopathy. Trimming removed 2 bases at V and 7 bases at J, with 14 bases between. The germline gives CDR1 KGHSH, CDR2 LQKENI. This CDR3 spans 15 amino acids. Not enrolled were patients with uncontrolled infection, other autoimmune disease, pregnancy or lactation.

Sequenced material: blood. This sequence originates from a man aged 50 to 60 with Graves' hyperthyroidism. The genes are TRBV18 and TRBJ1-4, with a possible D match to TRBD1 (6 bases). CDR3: CASSPWPDRIEKLFF. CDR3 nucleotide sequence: TGTGCCAGCTCACCATGGCCCGACAGGATTGAAAAACTGTTTTTT.